The subject of this entry is one T cell receptor beta chain. Germline lookup yields CDR1 LGHNA and CDR2 YSLEER. Trimming took 4 bases from V and 7 from J, leaving 17 bases between them. The CDR3 runs to 16 residues. Authors' processing steps: Amplification with reference gene primers provided the estimates of nucleated cell counts. TCRdb keeps only in-frame clones here, not all; method: immunoSEQ multiplex PCR. V and J calls and clone size come straight from that table; D and trimming were deduced from the DNA. The sample yields about 220,000 clones, around four fifths seen once. This record belongs to a study of blood T cell repertoires in COVID-19. Overall study context: COVID-19 samples from acute and convalescent phases originated in the United States, Italy and Spain.

The genes are TRBV4-3 and TRBJ1-6; no definite D call. This receptor was obtained from a woman in her sixties or seventies with COVID-19, enrolled during active disease. Sequencing was performed on peripheral blood. CDR3 sequence reads: CASSPEGSGSNSPLHF. DNA for the CDR3: TGCGCCAGCAGCCCCGAGGGTTCCGGTTCGAATTCACCCCTCCACTTT.